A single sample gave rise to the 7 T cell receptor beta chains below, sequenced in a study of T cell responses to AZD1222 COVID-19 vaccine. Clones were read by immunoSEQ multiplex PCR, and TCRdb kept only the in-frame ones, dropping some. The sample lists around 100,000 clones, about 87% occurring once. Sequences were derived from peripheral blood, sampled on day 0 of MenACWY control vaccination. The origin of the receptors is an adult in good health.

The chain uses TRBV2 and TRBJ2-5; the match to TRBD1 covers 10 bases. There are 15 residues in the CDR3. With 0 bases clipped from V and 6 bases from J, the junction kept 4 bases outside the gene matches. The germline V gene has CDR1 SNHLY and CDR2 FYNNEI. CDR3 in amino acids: CASSEARTGGKTQYF. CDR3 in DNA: TGTGCCAGCAGTGAAGCCCGGACAGGGGGGAAGACCCAGTACTTC.

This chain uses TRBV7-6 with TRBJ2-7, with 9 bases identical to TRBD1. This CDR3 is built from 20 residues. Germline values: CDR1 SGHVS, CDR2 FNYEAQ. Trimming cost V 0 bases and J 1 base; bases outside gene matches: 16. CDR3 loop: CASSLAPLNGGQGYSYEQYF. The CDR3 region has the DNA TGTGCCAGCAGCTTAGCCCCCCTCAATGGGGGACAGGGTTATTCCTACGAGCAGTACTTC.

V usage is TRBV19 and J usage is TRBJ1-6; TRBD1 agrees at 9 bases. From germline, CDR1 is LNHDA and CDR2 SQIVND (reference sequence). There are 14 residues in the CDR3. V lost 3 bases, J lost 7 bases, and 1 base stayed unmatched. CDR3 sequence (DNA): TGTGCCAGTAGTATTGGGACAGGGAATTCACCCCTCCACTTT. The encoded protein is CASSIGTGNSPLHF.

DNA of the CDR3: TGTGCCAGCAACCAATCACCGGGACAGACCTATAATTCACCCCTCCACTTT. Translation gives CASNQSPGQTYNSPLHF. The J gene is TRBJ1-6, the V gene TRBV9; 7 nucleotides agree with TRBD1. The germline V gene encodes CDR1 SGDLS and CDR2 YYNGEE. CDR3 length: 17 amino acids. Unmatched junction bases numbered 11, after V lost 6 bases and J lost 2 bases.

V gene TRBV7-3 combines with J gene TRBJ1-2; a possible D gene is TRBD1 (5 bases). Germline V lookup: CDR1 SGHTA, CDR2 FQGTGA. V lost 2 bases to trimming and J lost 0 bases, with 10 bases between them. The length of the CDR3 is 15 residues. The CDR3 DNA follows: TGTGCCAGCAGCTTATCTGGGGGTTCTAACTATGGCTACACCTTC. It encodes CASSLSGGSNYGYTF.

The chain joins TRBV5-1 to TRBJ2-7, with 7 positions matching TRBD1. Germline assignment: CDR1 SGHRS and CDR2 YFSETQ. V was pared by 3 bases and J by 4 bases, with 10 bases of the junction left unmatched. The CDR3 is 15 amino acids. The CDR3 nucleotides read TGCGCCAGCAGCTCGGGACAGAGGGAGATATACGAGCAGTACTTC. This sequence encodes CASSSGQREIYEQYF.

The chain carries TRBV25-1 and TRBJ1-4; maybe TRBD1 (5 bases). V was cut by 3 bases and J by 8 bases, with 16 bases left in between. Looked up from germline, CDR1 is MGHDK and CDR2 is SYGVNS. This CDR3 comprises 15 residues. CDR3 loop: CASSEPTGLNEKLFF. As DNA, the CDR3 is TGTGCCAGCAGTGAGCCTACGGGACTTAACGAAAAACTGTTTTTT.